Shown below are 28 T cell receptor beta chains from a single sample sequenced in a study of CD8+ T cells in alopecia areata. Treatment given: oral pan-JAK inhibitor, 5-10 mg twice daily. Sequencing used cDNA as its template, made by extracting RNA and reverse transcribing it. Data came from immunoSEQ multiplex PCR; TCRdb stores just in-frame clones and leaves some out. The sample holds under 150,000 clones, about four fifths seen once. The source material was CD8+ T cells sorted from blood, sampled at week 4, from a patient treated with tofacitinib. The receptors were gathered from a human donor with alopecia areata.

The V call is TRBV2, the J call TRBJ2-7, with D unresolved. This CDR3 contains 11 residues. Trimming removed 3 bases at V and 4 bases at J, with 4 bases between. Germline V gene lookup returns CDR1 SNHLY and CDR2 FYNNEI. This CDR3 reads CASSERYEQYF. The CDR3 DNA reads as TGTGCCAGCAGTGAGAGATACGAGCAGTACTTC.

The chain joins TRBV12-5 to TRBJ2-7; D possibly corresponds to TRBD1 (6 bases). V lost 3 bases and J 1 base, leaving 19 bases between the germline ends. CDR1 and CDR2 (germline): LGHNT, FRNRAP. This CDR3 has 17 residues. The CDR3, as DNA: TGTGCTAGTGGTTTCTATGTCCGGGACACCTTGTCCTACGAGCAGTACTTC. This gives the protein CASGFYVRDTLSYEQYF.

The chain combines TRBV4-1 with TRBJ2-3; 15 positions agree with TRBD2. CDR1 is MGHRA and CDR2 is YSYEKL in the germline V gene. This CDR3 is built from 15 residues. The V and J ends lost 6 bases and 4 bases, in that order; junction bases with no gene match: 2. For the CDR3, the DNA is TGCGCCAGCAGGGGACTAGCGGGGGGCCCAGATACGCAGTATTTT. Amino acids: CASRGLAGGPDTQYF.

The J gene is TRBJ1-1, the V gene TRBV7-2; D remains unclear. Trimming cost V 2 bases and J 2 bases, with 9 bases left between them. The V gene's germline CDR1 is SGHTA and CDR2 FQGNSA. CDR3 length: 14 amino acids. The CDR3 reads CASSLLTPNTEAFF. CDR3 DNA: TGTGCCAGCAGCTTATTAACACCTAACACTGAAGCTTTCTTT.

This chain joins TRBV7-9 and TRBJ2-5, with 7 positions matching TRBD1. This CDR3 region has 14 residues. Germline trimming cut 5 bases from V and 4 bases from J; bases unmatched to any gene: 7. Germline V CDR1 and CDR2: SEHNR, FQNEAQ (reference sequence). CDR3 DNA: TGTGCCAGCAGCCCACCGGACAGGACAGAGACCCAGTACTTC. Its translation: CASSPPDRTETQYF.

In DNA, the CDR3 is TGTGCCAGCAGTTACGGCCCCCGGGGAAACATTCAGTACTTC. This codes for CASSYGPRGNIQYF. The chain combines TRBV6-5 with TRBJ2-4; perhaps TRBD2 as D (5 bases). V lost 2 bases, J lost 6 bases, and 11 bases lay in between. This CDR3 has 14 residues. Germline V gene sequence: CDR1 MNHEY, CDR2 SVGAGI.

The chain joins TRBV30 to TRBJ2-5; 13 bases agree with TRBD2. Losses at the gene ends were 3 bases for V and 0 bases for J; bases not matched to a gene: 7. Germline V CDR1 and CDR2: GTSNPN, SVGIG (reference sequence). There are 17 residues in the CDR3. In DNA, the CDR3 is TGTGCCTGGAGCCTCCTTGGGACTAGCGGGAACCAAGAGACCCAGTACTTC. This sequence encodes CAWSLLGTSGNQETQYF.

The chain uses TRBV7-6 and TRBJ1-4; the match to TRBD1 covers 9 bases. Per the germline V gene, CDR1 is SGHVS and CDR2 is FNYEAQ. The CDR3 totals 14 residues. Trimming cost V 4 bases and J 7 bases; bases outside gene matches: 4. The CDR3 loop reads CASSSGTGLEKLFF. The CDR3 DNA follows: TGTGCCAGCAGCTCCGGGACAGGGCTTGAAAAACTGTTTTTT.

The chain carries TRBV30 and TRBJ2-5; 7 nucleotides agree with TRBD1. The CDR3 runs 14 residues. Germline values: CDR1 GTSNPN, CDR2 SVGIG (reference sequence). V trimming: 4 bases; J trimming: 7 bases; junction bases outside the gene matches: 12. CDR3 protein: CAWTLGAGGLTQYF. The CDR3 nucleotides are TGTGCCTGGACCCTGGGGGCAGGGGGTTTGACCCAGTACTTC. The full variable domain, with the rest looked up from reference TRBV30 and TRBJ2-5, is SQTIHQWPATLVQPVGSPLSLECTVEGTSNPNLYWYRQAAGRGLQLLFYSVGIGQISSEVPQNLSASRPQDRQFILSSKKLLLSDSGFYLCAWTLGAGGLTQYFGPGTRLLVL.

The chain has TRBV6-6 and TRBJ2-5; D remains unclear. Germline assignment: CDR1 MNHNY and CDR2 SVGAGI (reference sequence). This CDR3 is built from 12 residues. Between the trimmed V and J ends, which lost 2 bases and 5 bases, there was a span of 6 bases. CDR3 coding DNA: TGTGCCAGCAGTTACCTGTTCGAGACCCAGTACTTC. Amino acids: CASSYLFETQYF.

The chain has TRBV4-1 and TRBJ2-6; no clear D. Germline loops: CDR1 MGHRA, CDR2 YSYEKL. The length of the CDR3 is 18 residues. Trimming took 4 bases from V and 0 from J, leaving 16 bases between them. The chain's CDR3 is CASSRFRRSISGANVLTF. CDR3 nucleotides: TGCGCCAGCAGCCGCTTCAGGCGATCCATCTCTGGGGCCAACGTCCTGACTTTC.

The chain carries TRBV27 and TRBJ1-1; weak D call: TRBD1 (5 bases). The CDR3 consists of 11 residues. The germline V gene encodes CDR1 MNHEY and CDR2 SMNVEV (reference sequence). V gave up 7 bases and J gave up 6 bases, with 9 bases separating them. The CDR3 spells CASMLGAEAFF. DNA for the CDR3: TGTGCCAGCATGTTGGGGGCTGAAGCTTTCTTT.

CDR3 sequence: CASSLGQHMNTEAFF. For the CDR3, the DNA is TGTGCCAGCAGCCTAGGACAGCACATGAACACTGAAGCTTTCTTT. The rearrangement uses TRBV7-2 and TRBJ1-1; D may be TRBD1 (6 bases). Trimming cost V 5 bases and J 0 bases, with 13 bases left between them. This CDR3 spans 15 amino acids. From germline, CDR1 is SGHTA and CDR2 FQGNSA. Complete variable domain (other parts from reference TRBV7-2 and TRBJ1-1): GAGVSQSPSNKVTEKGKDVELRCDPISGHTALYWYRQSLGQGLEFLIYFQGNSAPDKSGLPSDRFSAERTGGSVSTLTIQRTQQEDSAVYLCASSLGQHMNTEAFFGQGTRLTVV.

This chain joins TRBV5-4 and TRBJ2-7, with TRBD2 as a possible D gene (5 bases). Trimming cost V 4 bases and J 1 base, with 15 bases left between them. The germline V gene encodes CDR1 SGHNT and CDR2 YYREEE (reference sequence). The CDR3 spans 15 residues. Written as DNA, the CDR3 is TGTGCCAGCAGCCGGGGAGCAGAACTTTCCTACGAGCAGTACTTC. Translated: CASSRGAELSYEQYF.

The V and J genes are TRBV11-3 and TRBJ1-1; maybe TRBD1 (5 bases). The CDR3 has 14 residues. V gave up 5 bases and J gave up 2 bases, with 12 bases separating them. Germline V lookup: CDR1 SGHNT, CDR2 YENEEA. The CDR3 here is CASSRDGPNTEAFF. CDR3 DNA: TGTGCCAGCAGCCGGGACGGCCCCAACACTGAAGCTTTCTTT.

The chain recombines TRBV5-4 with TRBJ1-1; weak D call: TRBD1 (5 bases). The CDR3 runs to 16 residues. Germline CDR1 is SGHNT and CDR2 is YYREEE (reference sequence). V dropped 5 bases and J dropped 7 bases, with 24 bases sitting between them. The CDR3 DNA reads TGTGCCAGCAGGCTTAACTGGGACTCCCAACCGGGTGAAGCTTTCTTT. This sequence encodes CASRLNWDSQPGEAFF.

CDR3 DNA: TGTGCCAGCAGCTTATCGGGGGGACTAGCGGATGAGCAGTTCTTC. This codes for CASSLSGGLADEQFF. The chain joins TRBV7-3 to TRBJ2-1; 11 bases align to TRBD2. Trimming removed 2 bases from V and 8 bases from J; junction bases left unmatched: 5. This CDR3 spans 15 amino acids. CDR1 is SGHTA, CDR2 FQGTGA, per germline.

V usage is TRBV30 and J usage is TRBJ2-1, with D unclear. CDR3 length: 12 residues. CDR1 and CDR2 from the germline V gene are GTSNPN and SVGIG (reference sequence). V was pared by 7 bases and J by 0 bases, with 7 bases between. CDR3 DNA sequence: TGTGCCTCAGGCTCCTCCTACAATGAGCAGTTCTTC. It codes for CASGSSYNEQFF.

The chain links TRBV7-8 to TRBJ2-2; D unclear. CDR3 length: 16 amino acids. CDR1 SGHVS and CDR2 FQNEAQ come from the germline V gene. Trimming took 5 bases from V and 0 from J, leaving 13 bases between them. Here the CDR3 DNA reads TGTGCCAGCAGCGGACGACGCCTCGCGAACACCGGGGAGCTGTTTTTT. This codes for CASSGRRLANTGELFF.

This chain joins TRBV2 and TRBJ2-7, with TRBD2 matching over 8 bases. Germline trimming cut 2 bases from V and 7 bases from J; bases unmatched to any gene: 13. This CDR3 comprises 16 residues. Germline values: CDR1 SNHLY, CDR2 FYNNEI. In DNA form, the CDR3 reads TGTGCCAGCAGTGAAATCCAGCGGGGGTCGATGTGGGAGCAGTACTTC. Its translation: CASSEIQRGSMWEQYF.

This clone was found once. The chain joins TRBV27 to TRBJ2-7; possible D gene TRBD2, 5 bases. Trimming shortened V by 2 bases and J by 4 bases, and 15 bases separated the two germline ends. CDR3 length equals 15 residues. Germline values: CDR1 MNHEY, CDR2 SMNVEV (reference sequence). This CDR3 reads CASSLERTGGYEQYF. CDR3 DNA: TGTGCCAGCAGTTTAGAGCGGACCGGCGGGTACGAGCAGTACTTC.

The sample holds a few counts of this clone. The chain is built from TRBV7-2 and TRBJ1-4, with D maybe TRBD1 (5 bases). CDR1 and CDR2 from the germline V gene are SGHTA and FQGNSA. The germline V and J ends were trimmed by 2 bases and 4 bases, with 11 bases remaining between them. The CDR3 length is 15 residues. The CDR3 loop reads CASSLIGHINEKLFF. The CDR3 DNA follows: TGTGCCAGCAGCTTAATCGGACATATTAATGAAAAACTGTTTTTT.

The chain carries TRBV29-1 and TRBJ2-1; the match to TRBD1 covers 9 bases. The CDR3 loop spans 15 amino acids. Germline CDR1 SQVTM, CDR2 ANQGSEA. Trimming cost V 4 bases and J 6 bases; bases outside gene matches: 10. The CDR3 loop is CSVVPYWTGVNEQFF. The CDR3 DNA reads TGCAGCGTTGTCCCTTATTGGACAGGGGTCAATGAGCAGTTCTTC.

The chain recombines TRBV30 with TRBJ1-5; perhaps TRBD1 as D (5 bases). CDR1 is GTSNPN and CDR2 is SVGIG in the germline V gene (reference sequence). The CDR3 covers 15 residues. The V gene lost 0 bases and the J gene lost 0 bases, with 9 bases spanning the gap. CDR3 bases: TGTGCCTGGAGTGTAACAGGTCATAGCAATCAGCCCCAGCATTTT. This sequence encodes CAWSVTGHSNQPQHF.

The chain combines TRBV7-8 with TRBJ2-6, with D tentatively TRBD1 (6 bases). This CDR3 has 16 residues. Deletions cut 1 base from V and 4 bases from J, with 11 bases between. Per the germline V gene, CDR1 is SGHVS and CDR2 is FQNEAQ. The CDR3 here is CASSLVWGPGANVLTF. The CDR3 DNA reads as TGTGCCAGCAGCTTAGTTTGGGGGCCCGGGGCCAACGTCCTGACTTTC.

This clone showed up just once. This chain links TRBV5-6 with TRBJ1-6, with TRBD1 matching over 10 bases. The CDR3 runs to 16 residues. V gave up 4 bases and J gave up 6 bases; unmatched junction bases: 7. Germline V CDR1 and CDR2: SGHDT, YYEEEE. CDR3 sequence: CASSIDRGRANSPLHF. In DNA form, the CDR3 reads TGTGCCAGCAGCATCGACAGGGGGCGAGCTAATTCACCCCTCCACTTT.

The V and J genes are TRBV5-8 and TRBJ1-2, with 8 bases that match TRBD1. The V gene's germline CDR1 is SGHTS and CDR2 YDEGEE. Trimming cost V 7 bases and J 3 bases; bases outside gene matches: 8. The CDR3 is made up of 14 amino acids. CDR3 sequence: CASAYRGSDYGYTF. The CDR3 coding sequence is TGTGCCAGCGCGTACAGGGGGTCGGACTATGGCTACACCTTC.

The chain has TRBV7-9 and TRBJ2-7; TRBD1 is a possible D gene (6 bases). This CDR3 is 13 amino acids long. Germline V gene lookup returns CDR1 SEHNR and CDR2 FQNEAQ (reference sequence). V was clipped by 3 bases and J by 3 bases, with 9 bases between them. The CDR3 coding sequence is TGTGCCAGCAGCTTGGGCAGGGGCTACGAGCAGTACTTC. Translated: CASSLGRGYEQYF.